These 5 T cell receptor beta chains originate from one sample sequenced in a study of blood T cell repertoires in COVID-19. The data were produced by immunoSEQ multiplex PCR, yet TCRdb's version contains in-frame clones alone and is incomplete. The sample gives roughly 260,000 clones, approximately 77% of which show up once; approximately 3.1% is in the top ten. Material: peripheral blood. The receptors were gathered from a woman under 30 with acute or convalescent COVID-19.

The chain employs TRBV27 and TRBJ1-6; D ambiguous. This CDR3 region has 15 residues. CDR1 is MNHEY, CDR2 SMNVEV, per germline (reference sequence). V shed 5 bases and J shed 0 bases, with 8 bases lying between them. In nucleotides, the CDR3 is TGTGCCAGCAGTCCTTACACCTCCTATAATTCACCCCTCCACTTT. Protein: CASSPYTSYNSPLHF.

The chain combines TRBV27 with TRBJ2-7; TRBD2 aligns across 9 bases. Germline V gene lookup returns CDR1 MNHEY and CDR2 SMNVEV (reference sequence). This CDR3 is 16 amino acids long. The V gene end was trimmed by 4 bases and the J gene end by 4 bases; junction bases not matched to a gene: 11. CDR3 loop: CASSSGTSQGLYEQYF. CDR3 sequence (DNA): TGTGCCAGCAGTTCAGGGACTAGCCAGGGACTATACGAGCAGTACTTC.

This clone was seen just once. The V gene is TRBV27, the J gene TRBJ1-5, with 9 nucleotides matching TRBD1. The CDR3 runs 17 residues. The germline CDR1 and CDR2 sequences are MNHEY and SMNVEV (reference sequence). V shed 1 base, J shed 0 bases, and the junction held 4 bases outside the gene matches. CDR3 DNA: TGTGCCAGCAGTTTATTTTGGACAGGGGCTAGCAATCAGCCCCAGCATTTT. Translated: CASSLFWTGASNQPQHF.

This chain links TRBV7-2 with TRBJ2-3; perhaps TRBD2 as D (6 bases). The ends were cut back, 5 bases at V and 5 bases at J, with 17 bases in the middle. Germline V lookup: CDR1 SGHTA, CDR2 FQGNSA. This CDR3 is built from 15 residues. The CDR3: CASSPGPGGRDTQYF. CDR3 in DNA: TGTGCCAGCAGCCCGGGACCCGGGGGAAGAGATACGCAGTATTTT.

In this sample, this clone turned up many times. The gene calls are TRBV6-5 and TRBJ1-5; D is possibly TRBD1 (6 bases). V lost 10 bases and J lost 7, with 20 bases in between. The CDR3 length is 14 residues. From germline, CDR1 is MNHEY and CDR2 SVGAGI. CDR3 amino acids: CAMGGSGEGQPQHF. The CDR3 nucleotides read TGTGCCATGGGGGGGTCAGGGGAAGGCCAGCCCCAGCATTTT.